One and the same sample provided the 30 T cell receptor beta chains below, sequenced in a study of yellow fever vaccine responses in identical twins. TCRdb independently ran MiXCR on the RT-PCR reads; one entry per CDR3 protein. The repertoire has several thousand distinct CDR3 sequences, 65% to 85% of them found once; the top ten carry more than 2%. Sequencing was performed on T cells from blood (PBMCs), unsorted or a sorted subset (not recorded which), taken before or after yellow fever vaccination (not recorded which). The source of these receptors is a woman aged 18-29 years who received the yellow fever vaccine.

The V call is TRBV29-1, the J call TRBJ2-7; 10 bases match TRBD1. The CDR3 extends over 14 amino acids. Unmatched junction bases numbered 6, after V lost 7 bases and J lost 0 bases. Germline CDR1 reads SQVTM; CDR2 reads ANQGSEA. This chain's CDR3 is CSAQDRGYSYEQYF. CDR3 sequence (DNA): TGCAGCGCCCAGGACAGGGGGTACTCCTACGAGCAGTACTTC.

This chain connects TRBV5-1 to TRBJ1-5; tentatively, D is TRBD1 (6 bases). This CDR3 is 13 amino acids long. Per the germline V gene, CDR1 is SGHRS and CDR2 is YFSETQ. The germline V and J ends were trimmed by 0 bases and 8 bases, with 9 bases remaining between them. The CDR3 region has the DNA TGCGCCAGCAGCTTGGAGGGGGATAAGCCCCAGCATTTT. This sequence encodes CASSLEGDKPQHF.

The gene calls are TRBV11-2 and TRBJ1-5, with a tentative D call TRBD1 (6 bases). V dropped 1 base and J dropped 6 bases, with 16 bases sitting between them. This CDR3 contains 16 residues. Germline-derived CDR1 and CDR2 are SGHAT and FQNNGV. The CDR3 nucleotides are TGTGCCAGCAGCTTAGTAGGGGGGCTGGAAGGTCAGCCCCAGCATTTT. As protein: CASSLVGGLEGQPQHF.

This clonotype was counted between two and nine times. The chain uses TRBV7-1 and TRBJ1-2; no definite D call. TRBV7-1 is annotated as an ORF whose role is uncertain. The V and J ends lost 3 bases and 3 bases respectively, with 17 bases between them. CDR3 length: 16 residues. This chain's CDR3 is CASSSTSPSYDYGYTF. CDR3 bases: TGTGCCAGCAGCTCCACCAGTCCGAGTTATGACTATGGCTACACCTTC.

The V call is TRBV6-5, the J call TRBJ1-5; no clear D. The CDR3 is made up of 13 amino acids. Deletions cut 2 bases from V and 6 bases from J, with 8 bases between. The germline gives CDR1 MNHEY, CDR2 SVGAGI. The CDR3 nucleotides read TGTGCCAGCAGTTACACTCTTACTCAGCCCCAGCATTTT. As protein: CASSYTLTQPQHF.

This clonotype was observed a few times. The chain links TRBV7-9 to TRBJ1-1, with no clear D. The CDR3 runs 15 residues. The V gene's germline CDR1 is SEHNR and CDR2 FQNEAQ (reference sequence). V was clipped by 8 bases and J by 1 base, with 17 bases between them. The CDR3 bases are TGTGCCAGCGCCTTCGGAAGGGCAGCGAACACTGAAGCTTTCTTT. It translates to CASAFGRAANTEAFF.

The chain has TRBV13 and TRBJ2-7; D is unclear. V was trimmed by 5 bases and J by 2 bases, leaving 4 bases between them. The CDR3 is 11 residues long. In germline, CDR1 is PRHDT, CDR2 FYEKMQ (reference sequence). The CDR3 region has the DNA TGTGCCAGCAGCACCACCTACGAGCAGTACTTC. Its translation is CASSTTYEQYF.

The table lists this clonotype with a count of one. The CDR3 spells CASSPPTGEGNQPQHF. The CDR3 DNA sequence: TGTGCCAGTAGTCCCCCCACAGGGGAAGGCAATCAGCCCCAGCATTTT. The V call is TRBV19, the J call TRBJ1-5, with 7 positions matching TRBD1. Germline assignment: CDR1 LNHDA and CDR2 SQIVND (reference sequence). After removal of 5 bases from V and 2 bases from J, the junction contained 9 bases not matched to a gene. The CDR3 sequence is 16 residues long.

This clonotype was found a few times. The V gene is TRBV11-1, the J gene TRBJ2-3; 8 nucleotides line up with TRBD2. The CDR3 sequence is 16 residues long. Germline V lookup: CDR1 SGHAT, CDR2 FQDESV (reference sequence). With V trimmed by 3 bases and J by 6 bases, 11 bases remained unmatched. CDR3 in amino acids: CASSLWNGGALDTQYF. In DNA form, the CDR3 reads TGTGCCAGCAGCTTGTGGAACGGGGGGGCCCTGGATACGCAGTATTTT.

The CDR3 coding sequence is TGTGCCAGCAGTTTAGGGGGGAACACTGAAGCTTTCTTT. This sequence encodes CASSLGGNTEAFF. This rearrangement joins TRBV12-3 or TRBV12-4 to TRBJ1-1; D call uncertain. The CDR3 loop spans 13 amino acids. The V end was cut by 1 base, the J end by 1 base, with 4 bases between.

This rearrangement joins TRBV20-1 to TRBJ2-4; TRBD2 might be the D (6 bases). Trimming pared 5 bases from V and 13 bases from J, leaving 21 bases between. This CDR3 is 13 amino acids long. Per germline, CDR1 DFQATT and CDR2 SNEGSKA (reference sequence). CDR3 in DNA: TGCAGTGCTCAAGCCGGGACTCCCACCCCACAGTACTTC. It specifies CSAQAGTPTPQYF.

This chain joins TRBV19 and TRBJ1-1; 8 bases align to TRBD1. Per the germline V gene, CDR1 is LNHDA and CDR2 is SQIVND (reference sequence). The CDR3 is made up of 17 amino acids. V shed 1 base, J shed 2 bases, and the junction held 9 bases outside the gene matches. In DNA form, the CDR3 reads TGTGCCAGTAGTATAGTTCTGGGACAGGTGGAAAACACTGAAGCTTTCTTT. It translates to CASSIVLGQVENTEAFF.

The genes are TRBV7-2 and TRBJ2-1; a weak D match, TRBD2 (6 bases). The germline V gene encodes CDR1 SGHTA and CDR2 FQGNSA. The CDR3 runs 16 residues. V gave up 4 bases and J gave up 4 bases, with 17 bases separating them. DNA for the CDR3: TGTGCCAGCAGCTCGCCGACTAGGGCTCTGTACAATGAGCAGTTCTTC. Its protein product is CASSSPTRALYNEQFF.

In this sample, this clonotype turned up once. The chain combines TRBV2 with TRBJ1-1, with 9 bases fitting TRBD1. With V trimmed by 10 bases and J by 5 bases, 8 bases remained unmatched. There are 13 residues in the CDR3. Germline V gene lookup returns CDR1 SNHLY and CDR2 FYNNEI. DNA for the CDR3: TGTGCCACTCGACAGGGGGAGAGAACTGAAGCTTTCTTT. It specifies CATRQGERTEAFF.

The rearrangement uses TRBV2 and TRBJ1-4, with D maybe TRBD1 (6 bases). The CDR3 sequence is 14 residues long. V shed 3 bases and J shed 4 bases, with 9 bases lying between them. From germline, CDR1 is SNHLY and CDR2 FYNNEI. CDR3 sequence reads: CASSDRGRNEKLFF. The CDR3 coding sequence is TGTGCCAGCAGTGATCGGGGGCGTAATGAAAAACTGTTTTTT.

This chain uses TRBV29-1 with TRBJ2-7; no reliable D call. The CDR3 runs 11 residues. The germline gives CDR1 SQVTM, CDR2 ANQGSEA. Trimming stripped 0 bases from V and 1 base from J, with 1 base between. The CDR3 DNA sequence: TGCAGCGTTGAAGATTCCTACGAGCAGTACGTC. Translating it yields CSVEDSYEQYV.

This clonotype turned up a few times. V gene TRBV10-3 combines with J gene TRBJ1-6; a possible D gene is TRBD1 (5 bases). Germline values: CDR1 ENHRY, CDR2 SYGVKD. This CDR3 comprises 14 residues. Deletions cut 2 bases from V and 10 bases from J, with 12 bases between. CDR3 sequence reads: CAISETWDRSPLHF. As DNA, the CDR3 is TGTGCCATCAGTGAGACCTGGGACCGGTCACCCCTCCACTTT.

The chain carries TRBV14 and TRBJ2-3; 11 bases map to TRBD1. Germline V gene lookup returns CDR1 SGHDN and CDR2 FVKESK. This CDR3 region has 20 residues. The V gene end was trimmed by 3 bases and the J gene end by 0 bases; junction bases not matched to a gene: 14. CDR3 nucleotide sequence: TGTGCCAGCAGCCATAGCGGGGACAGGGGGTACATTTCTAGCACAGATACGCAGTATTTT. It translates to CASSHSGDRGYISSTDTQYF.

This clonotype occurred once. CDR3: CASSPPPAYYEQYF. The CDR3 DNA reads as TGTGCCAGCTCACCACCGCCAGCTTACTACGAGCAGTACTTC. The chain combines TRBV18 with TRBJ2-7; D unresolved. This CDR3 region has 14 residues. V lost 0 bases to trimming and J lost 3 bases, with 9 bases between them. Germline loops: CDR1 KGHSH, CDR2 LQKENI.

This chain uses TRBV7-9 with TRBJ2-1; TRBD2 matches at 7 bases. Per germline, CDR1 SEHNR and CDR2 FQNEAQ (reference sequence). The CDR3 has 13 amino acids. V was pared by 8 bases and J by 5 bases, with 6 bases of the junction left unmatched. CDR3 region: CASCWGGNNEQFF. The CDR3 DNA follows: TGTGCCAGCTGCTGGGGGGGTAACAATGAGCAGTTCTTC.

Written as DNA, the CDR3 is TGTGCCAGCAGCTTATTCAGGAACACTGAAGCTTTCTTT. Translating it yields CASSLFRNTEAFF. The chain recombines TRBV11-1 with TRBJ1-1; D is undetermined. The CDR3 spans 13 residues. CDR1 and CDR2 (germline): SGHAT, FQDESV (reference sequence). Trimming left V 2 bases short and J 1 base short, with 5 bases between.

This chain uses TRBV6-5 with TRBJ2-6; TRBD1 agrees at 7 bases. CDR3 length: 16 amino acids. Germline loops: CDR1 MNHEY, CDR2 SVGAGI. Trimming removed 0 bases from V and 4 bases from J; junction bases left unmatched: 3. The DNA for the CDR3 is TGTGCCAGCAGTTACTCGACAGGGTCCGGGGCCAACGTCCTGACTTTC. The encoded protein is CASSYSTGSGANVLTF.

This chain connects TRBV7-9 to TRBJ1-1; no definite D call. In germline, CDR1 is SEHNR, CDR2 FQNEAQ (reference sequence). The CDR3 spans 13 residues. V gave up 2 bases and J gave up 3 bases, with 7 bases separating them. The CDR3 region has the DNA TGTGCCAGCAGCTTACGCGGCGACACTGAAGCTTTCTTT. It codes for CASSLRGDTEAFF.

In this sample, this clonotype turned up once. The chain combines TRBV28 with TRBJ1-5; TRBD1 is a possible D gene (5 bases). The ends were cut back, 4 bases at V and 5 bases at J, with 12 bases in the middle. Germline V gene data show CDR1 as MDHEN and CDR2 as SYDVKM. The CDR3 length is 14 residues. The CDR3 reads CASSSAQGYQPQHF. CDR3 coding DNA: TGTGCCAGCAGTTCGGCGCAGGGATATCAGCCCCAGCATTTT.

The chain employs TRBV10-1 and TRBJ1-5; weak D call: TRBD1 (5 bases). Germline CDR1 and CDR2: WNHNN and SYGVQD (reference sequence). V was cut by 4 bases and J by 0 bases, with 16 bases left in between. The CDR3 length is 17 residues. In DNA form, the CDR3 reads TGCGCCAGCAGTGGCGTCAGGGTTGGGTATAGCAATCAGCCCCAGCATTTT. It codes for CASSGVRVGYSNQPQHF.

This clonotype was observed a few times. The chain joins TRBV6-1 to TRBJ2-1; D is unresolved. Trimming stripped 3 bases from V and 1 base from J, with 7 bases between. The CDR3 has 14 residues. Germline V lookup: CDR1 MNHNS, CDR2 SASEGT. The CDR3 loop is CASSERESYNEQFF. The CDR3 nucleotides read TGTGCCAGCAGTGAGAGAGAGTCCTACAATGAGCAGTTCTTC.

The V gene is TRBV4-1, the J gene TRBJ1-5; the D is unclear. Trimming removed 1 base at V and 7 bases at J, with 11 bases between. CDR3 length: 14 residues. The germline V gene has CDR1 MGHRA and CDR2 YSYEKL. In DNA, the CDR3 is TGCGCCAGCAGCCAAGGCGGAGGGCGGCAGCCCCAGCATTTT. It translates to CASSQGGGRQPQHF.

This chain links TRBV5-5 with TRBJ2-1, with D possibly TRBD1 on 6 matching bases. CDR3 length equals 15 residues. Per the germline V gene, CDR1 is SGHKS and CDR2 is YYEKEE (reference sequence). Trimming removed 0 bases from V and 3 bases from J, with 10 bases in between. CDR3 region: CASSLVGTSYNEQFF. The CDR3 nucleotides read TGTGCCAGCAGCTTGGTAGGGACAAGCTACAATGAGCAGTTCTTC.

This clonotype has more than one count but fewer than ten. The rearrangement uses TRBV7-6 and TRBJ1-4, with D tentatively TRBD1 (6 bases). Per the germline V gene, CDR1 is SGHVS and CDR2 is FNYEAQ. The V and J ends lost 5 bases and 2 bases respectively, with 9 bases between them. This CDR3 has 14 amino acids. DNA for the CDR3: TGTGCCAGCAGCCCTGACAGGACTAATGAAAAACTGTTTTTT. Encoded protein: CASSPDRTNEKLFF.

The chain employs TRBV7-3 and TRBJ2-7; tentative D call: TRBD1 (6 bases). The CDR3 runs to 13 residues. Germline CDR1 reads SGHTA; CDR2 reads FQGTGA. Trimming took 5 bases from V and 4 from J, leaving 12 bases between them. CDR3: CASSASQGYEQYF. The CDR3 DNA reads as TGTGCCAGCAGCGCTTCACAGGGTTACGAGCAGTACTTC.